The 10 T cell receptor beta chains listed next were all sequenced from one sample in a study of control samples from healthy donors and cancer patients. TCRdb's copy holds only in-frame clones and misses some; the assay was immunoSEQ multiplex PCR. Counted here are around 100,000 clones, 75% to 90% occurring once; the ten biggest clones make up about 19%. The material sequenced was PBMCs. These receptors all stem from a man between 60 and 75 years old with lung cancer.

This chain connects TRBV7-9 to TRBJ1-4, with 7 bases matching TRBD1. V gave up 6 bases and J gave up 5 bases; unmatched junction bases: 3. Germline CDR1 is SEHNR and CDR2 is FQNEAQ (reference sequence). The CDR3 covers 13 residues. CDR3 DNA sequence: TGTGCCAGCAGTTCGACAGGGAATGAAAAACTGTTTTTT. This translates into CASSSTGNEKLFF.

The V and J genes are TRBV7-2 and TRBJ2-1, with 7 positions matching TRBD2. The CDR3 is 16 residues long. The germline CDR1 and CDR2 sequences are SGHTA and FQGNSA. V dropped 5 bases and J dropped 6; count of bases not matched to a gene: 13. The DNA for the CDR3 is TGTGCCAGCAGCCGCGTAGCGGGCCAATCAAGCAATGAGCAGTTCTTC. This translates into CASSRVAGQSSNEQFF.

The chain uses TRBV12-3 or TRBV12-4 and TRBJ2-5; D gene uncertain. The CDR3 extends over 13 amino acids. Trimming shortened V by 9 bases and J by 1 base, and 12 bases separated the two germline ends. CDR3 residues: CASSPSSQETQYF. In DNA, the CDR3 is TGTGCCAGTTCCCCCAGCTCCCAAGAGACCCAGTACTTC.

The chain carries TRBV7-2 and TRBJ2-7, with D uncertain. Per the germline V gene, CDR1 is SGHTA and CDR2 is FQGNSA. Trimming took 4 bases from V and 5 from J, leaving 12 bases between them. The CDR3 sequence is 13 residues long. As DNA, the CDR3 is TGTGCCAGCAGCTCGAACAGAGATAACGAGCAGTACGTC. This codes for CASSSNRDNEQYV.

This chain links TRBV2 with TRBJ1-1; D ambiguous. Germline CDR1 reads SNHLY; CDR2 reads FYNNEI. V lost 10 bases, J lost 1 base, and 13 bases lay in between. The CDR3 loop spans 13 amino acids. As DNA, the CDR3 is TGTGCCAACCCGTTAACATCGAACACTGAAGCTTTCTTT. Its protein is CANPLTSNTEAFF.

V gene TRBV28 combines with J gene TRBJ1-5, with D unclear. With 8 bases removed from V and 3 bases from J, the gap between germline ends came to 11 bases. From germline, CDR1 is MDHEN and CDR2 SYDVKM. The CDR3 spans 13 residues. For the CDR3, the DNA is TGTGCCAGCGGACCGCCTGACAATCAGCCCCAGCATTTT. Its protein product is CASGPPDNQPQHF.

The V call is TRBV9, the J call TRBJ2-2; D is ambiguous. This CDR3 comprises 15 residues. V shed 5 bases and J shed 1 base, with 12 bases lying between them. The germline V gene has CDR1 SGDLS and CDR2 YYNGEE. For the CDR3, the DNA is TGTGCCAGCAGTATAAAAAACAGGAACACCGGGGAGCTGTTTTTT. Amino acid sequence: CASSIKNRNTGELFF.

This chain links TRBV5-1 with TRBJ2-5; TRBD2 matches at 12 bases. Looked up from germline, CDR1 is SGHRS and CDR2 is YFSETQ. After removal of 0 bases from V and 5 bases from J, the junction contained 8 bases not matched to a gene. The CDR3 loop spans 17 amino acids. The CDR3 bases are TGCGCCAGCAGCTTGGATCTAGCGGGGGGGCTTCAGGAGACCCAGTACTTC. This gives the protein CASSLDLAGGLQETQYF.

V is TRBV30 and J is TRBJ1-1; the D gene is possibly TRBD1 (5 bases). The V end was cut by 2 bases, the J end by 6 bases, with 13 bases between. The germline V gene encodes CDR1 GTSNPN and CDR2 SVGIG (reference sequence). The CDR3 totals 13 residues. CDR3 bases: TGTGCCTGGAGTTCTCAGGGTTTCTCTGAAGCTTTCTTT. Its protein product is CAWSSQGFSEAFF.

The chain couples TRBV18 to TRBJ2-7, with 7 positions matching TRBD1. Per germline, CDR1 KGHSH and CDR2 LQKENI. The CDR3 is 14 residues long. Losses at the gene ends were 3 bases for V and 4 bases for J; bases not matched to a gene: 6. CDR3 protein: CASSPTGFEYEQYV. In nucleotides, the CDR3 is TGTGCCAGCTCACCGACAGGGTTCGAGTACGAGCAGTACGTC.